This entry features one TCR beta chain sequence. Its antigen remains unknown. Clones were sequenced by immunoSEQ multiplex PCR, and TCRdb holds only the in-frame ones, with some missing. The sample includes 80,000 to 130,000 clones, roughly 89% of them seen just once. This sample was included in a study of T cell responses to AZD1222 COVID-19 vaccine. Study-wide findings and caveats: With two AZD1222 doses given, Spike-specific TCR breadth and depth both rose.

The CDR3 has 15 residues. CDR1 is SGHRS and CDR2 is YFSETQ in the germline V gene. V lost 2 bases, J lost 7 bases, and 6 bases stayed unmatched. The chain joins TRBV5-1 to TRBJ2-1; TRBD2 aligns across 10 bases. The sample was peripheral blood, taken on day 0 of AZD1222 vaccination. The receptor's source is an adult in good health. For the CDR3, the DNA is TGCGCCAGCAGCTTACCCGGGACTAGCGCGAATGAGCAGTTCTTC. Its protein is CASSLPGTSANEQFF.